This is a list of T cell receptor beta chains from one sample in a study of OX40 agonist ivuxolimab in advanced cancers. Here immunoSEQ multiplex PCR was the method, and the copy in TCRdb shows in-frame clones only, minus some. Here the sample spans more than 25,000 clones, approximately 84% being singletons. The sequenced sample was CD4+ or CD8+ T cells sorted from blood, obtained in a trial of the OX40 agonist ivuxolimab. The receptor set was obtained from an adult with an advanced solid tumor such as melanoma, head and neck, liver or kidney cancer. Each CDR3 is given with its conserved first and last residue. The order of the fields is D gene, clone size, V gene, J gene, CDR3 DNA, CDR3 protein. D genes are given only for firm matches. For some rows the clone size is stated as once, few or many, or as a class when expanded; others skip it.

NA,NA,TRBV5-6,TRBJ1-5,TGTGCCAGCTCCCTTGGGGGAATCGGCAGTGATCAGCCCCAGCATTTT,CASSLGGIGSDQPQHF
TRBD1,NA,TRBV27,TRBJ2-7,TGTGCCAGCAGGCCCGGGACAGGGATTCGCTACGAGCAGTACTTC,CASRPGTGIRYEQYF
NA,NA,TRBV11-3,TRBJ2-6,TGTGCCAGCAGCTTCGGGGTGGGGGTCGGGGCCAACGTCCTGACTTTC,CASSFGVGVGANVLTF
NA,NA,TRBV2,TRBJ1-2,TGTGCCAGCATGGGACAAAACTATGGCTACACCTTC,CASMGQNYGYTF
NA,NA,TRBV19,TRBJ1-1,TGTGCCAGTAGTATGGCCGGGGGTTGGACTGAAGCTTTCTTT,CASSMAGGWTEAFF
TRBD2,NA,TRBV4-1,TRBJ2-5,TGCGCCAGCAGCCAAGATTGGAGTAGCGGGGGGGCCCAAGAGACCCAGTACTTC,CASSQDWSSGGAQETQYF
NA,NA,TRBV5-5,TRBJ2-5,TGTGCCAGCAGCTTGGGAACAGGGCAAGAGACCCAGTACTTC,CASSLGTGQETQYF
NA,once,TRBV9,TRBJ2-2,TGTGCCAGCAGCGTCGCAGGGCCCACCGGGGAGCTGTTTTTT,CASSVAGPTGELFF
NA,NA,TRBV27,TRBJ1-5,TGTGCCAGCAGTCGTCTCGGGGGCACTCAGCCCCAGCATTTT,CASSRLGGTQPQHF
TRBD1,NA,TRBV5-4,TRBJ2-7,TGTGCCAGCAGCTCGAGGACAGGCTCCTACGAGCAGTACTTC,CASSSRTGSYEQYF
NA,NA,TRBV19,TRBJ2-1,TGTGCCAGTAGTATAGTGACCTACAATGAGCAGTTCTTC,CASSIVTYNEQFF
NA,NA,TRBV7-6,TRBJ2-1,TGTGCCAGCAGCGTAAGCGCCTCCCCGACCCTTGAGCAGTTCTTC,CASSVSASPTLEQFF
NA,NA,TRBV30,TRBJ1-1,TGTGCCTGGGACCGACAAACCCGGGCTTTCTTT,CAWDRQTRAFF
TRBD1,NA,TRBV5-4,TRBJ2-7,TGTGCCAGCAGCAGGGGACAGGGGCGGAACGAGCAGTACTTC,CASSRGQGRNEQYF
TRBD2,NA,TRBV11-2,TRBJ2-7,TGTGCCAACTTAGGCAGGGAGGGCGAGCAGTACTTC,CANLGREGEQYF
NA,NA,TRBV4-3,TRBJ2-3,TGCGCCAGCAGCCAAGATCTCCGGGACGGGACCACAGATACGCAGTATTTT,CASSQDLRDGTTDTQYF
NA,NA,TRBV6-5,TRBJ2-3,TGTGCCAGCAGTTACGGGGCCACAGATACGCAGTATTTT,CASSYGATDTQYF
TRBD1,NA,TRBV18,TRBJ2-3,TGTGCCAGCTCACCAACAGGGGGAGTCACAGATACGCAGTATTTT,CASSPTGGVTDTQYF
NA,NA,TRBV4-3,TRBJ2-3,TGCGCCAGCAGCCAAGGAGAGGGGCGTCTCACAGATACGCAGTATTTT,CASSQGEGRLTDTQYF
NA,NA,TRBV28,TRBJ2-7,TGTGCCAGCAGTTTAAAAGCCGGTTGGGGGATCTACGAGCAGTACTTC,CASSLKAGWGIYEQYF
NA,NA,TRBV6-1,TRBJ1-3,TGTGCCAGCAGTTCCGACAGTTGGGGAAACACCATATATTTT,CASSSDSWGNTIYF
TRBD1,once,TRBV7-9,TRBJ2-5,TGTGCCAGCAGCTCCCTGACAGGGGTCGGTGAGACCCAGTACTTC,CASSSLTGVGETQYF
NA,NA,TRBV11-3,TRBJ1-1,TGTGCCACCTCGTGGGGAATGAACACTGAAGCTTTCTTT,CATSWGMNTEAFF
NA,medium-sized,TRBV28,TRBJ2-2,TGTGCCAGCAGCCCCAACGGGGAGCTGTTTTTT,CASSPNGELFF
TRBD1,NA,TRBV29-1,TRBJ1-1,TGCAGCGTTGACAGCGGGCAGGGGGCTGAAGCTTTCTTT,CSVDSGQGAEAFF
NA,NA,TRBV7-2,TRBJ2-3,TGTGCCAGTCAGTGGTTAAGCACAGATACGCAGTATTTT,CASQWLSTDTQYF
NA,NA,TRBV6-1,TRBJ2-7,TGTGCCAGCAGTGATTCTTCACTCTCCTCCTACGAGCAGTACTTC,CASSDSSLSSYEQYF
TRBD2,NA,TRBV6-5,TRBJ2-2,TGTGCCAGCAGTTACAGCACCGGGACTATTACCGGGGAGCTGTTTTTT,CASSYSTGTITGELFF
NA,once,TRBV9,TRBJ2-7,TGTGCCAGCAGCGTAGAAGGGGACGACTACTACGAGCAGTACTTC,CASSVEGDDYYEQYF
NA,few,TRBV7-2,TRBJ2-5,TGTGCCAGCAGCTTACTCGGGAGTCTCCAAGAGACCCAGTACTTC,CASSLLGSLQETQYF
NA,NA,TRBV11-2,TRBJ1-2,TGTGCCAGCAGCACCAGGCAGGGTACCGATGGCTACACCTTC,CASSTRQGTDGYTF